This T cell receptor beta chain emerged from a study of cytomegalovirus exposure and HLA in healthy donors. Study observations and caveats: An observed cluster of highly shared sequence variants was recorded as a likely sequencing artifact.

CDR1 is SGHKS, CDR2 YYEKEE, per germline (reference sequence). The CDR3 has 16 amino acids. V was clipped by 4 bases and J by 0 bases; unmatched bases: 10. PCR employed 60 Vbeta and 13 Jbeta primers. The method was immunoSEQ multiplex PCR; TCRdb's version includes in-frame clones alone and lacks a portion of them. The sample lists about 150,000 clones; about 80% were seen once. Concerning this clone itself: Its antigen is undetermined.

The sequenced sample consisted of PBMCs. The J gene is TRBJ2-7, the V gene TRBV5-5; 7 positions match TRBD2. The receptor comes from a man aged 25 to 45 in good health and CMV-seropositive. This chain's CDR3 is CASSRSGKEYSYEQYF. CDR3 sequence (DNA): TGTGCCAGCAGCCGGAGCGGGAAGGAGTACTCCTACGAGCAGTACTTC.